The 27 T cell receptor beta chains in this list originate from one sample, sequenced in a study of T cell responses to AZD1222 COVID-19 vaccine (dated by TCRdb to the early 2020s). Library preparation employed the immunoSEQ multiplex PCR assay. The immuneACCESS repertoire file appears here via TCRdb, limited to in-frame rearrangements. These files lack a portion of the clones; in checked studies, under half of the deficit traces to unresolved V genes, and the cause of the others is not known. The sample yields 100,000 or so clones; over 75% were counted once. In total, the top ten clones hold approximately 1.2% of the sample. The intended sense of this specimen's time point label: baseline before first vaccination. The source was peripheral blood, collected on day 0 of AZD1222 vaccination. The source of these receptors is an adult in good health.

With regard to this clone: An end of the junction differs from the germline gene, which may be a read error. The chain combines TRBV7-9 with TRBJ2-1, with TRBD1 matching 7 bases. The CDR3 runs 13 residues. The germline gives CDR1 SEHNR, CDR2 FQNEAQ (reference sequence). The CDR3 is CASSLAAGYTGVF. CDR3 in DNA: TGTGCCAGCAGCTTAGCGGCTGGATACACAGGGGTCTTC. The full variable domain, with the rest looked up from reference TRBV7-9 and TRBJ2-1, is DTGVSQNPRHKITKRGQNVTFRCDPISEHNRLYWYRQTLGQGPEFLTYFQNEAQLEKSRLLSDRFSAERPKGSFSTLEIQRTEQGDSAMYLCASSLAAGYTGVFGPGTRLTVL.

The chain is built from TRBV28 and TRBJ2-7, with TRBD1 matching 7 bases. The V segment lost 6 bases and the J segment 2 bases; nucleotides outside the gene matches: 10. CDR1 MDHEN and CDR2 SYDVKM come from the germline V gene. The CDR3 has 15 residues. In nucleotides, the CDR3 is TGTGCCAGCAGGGGACAGCACCCGAAACCCTACGAGCAGTACTTC. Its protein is CASRGQHPKPYEQYF.

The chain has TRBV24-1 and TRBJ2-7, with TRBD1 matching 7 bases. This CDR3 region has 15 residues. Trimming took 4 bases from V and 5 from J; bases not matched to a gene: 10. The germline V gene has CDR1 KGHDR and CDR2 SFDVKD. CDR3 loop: CATSDTTGLRNEQYF. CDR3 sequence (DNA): TGTGCCACCAGTGACACGACAGGGCTCCGGAACGAGCAGTACTTC.

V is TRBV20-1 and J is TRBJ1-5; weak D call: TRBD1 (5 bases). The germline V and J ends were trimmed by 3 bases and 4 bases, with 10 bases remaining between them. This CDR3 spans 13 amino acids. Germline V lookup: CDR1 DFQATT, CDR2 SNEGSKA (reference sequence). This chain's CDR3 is CSASRDSNQPQHF. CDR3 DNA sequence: TGCAGTGCTAGTAGAGACAGTAATCAGCCCCAGCATTTT.

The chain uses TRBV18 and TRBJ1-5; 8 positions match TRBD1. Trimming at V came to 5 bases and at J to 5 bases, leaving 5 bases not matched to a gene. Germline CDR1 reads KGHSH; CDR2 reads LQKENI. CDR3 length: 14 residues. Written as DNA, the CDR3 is TGTGCCAGCTCAAGCTTGGGACAGGATCAGCCCCAGCATTTT. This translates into CASSSLGQDQPQHF.

The CDR3 DNA is TGTGCCAGCAGCACTTCCGCTAGGGAGGCTAATGAAAAACTGTTTTTT. Protein product: CASSTSAREANEKLFF. The chain employs TRBV6-6 and TRBJ1-4; unclear D gene. The germline V and J ends were trimmed by 6 bases and 3 bases, with 17 bases remaining between them. Germline V gene sequence: CDR1 MNHNY, CDR2 SVGAGI (reference sequence). The CDR3 spans 16 residues.

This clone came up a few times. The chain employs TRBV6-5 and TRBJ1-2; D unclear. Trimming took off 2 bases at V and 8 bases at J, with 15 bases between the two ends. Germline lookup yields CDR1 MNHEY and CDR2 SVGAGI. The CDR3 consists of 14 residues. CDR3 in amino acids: CASSYRSTPSGYTF. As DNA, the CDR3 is TGTGCCAGCAGTTACCGGTCAACTCCGTCGGGCTACACCTTC.

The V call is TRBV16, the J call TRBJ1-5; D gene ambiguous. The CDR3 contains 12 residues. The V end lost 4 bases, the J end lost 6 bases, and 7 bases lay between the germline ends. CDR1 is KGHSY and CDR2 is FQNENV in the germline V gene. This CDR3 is CASSPTGQPQHF. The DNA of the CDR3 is TGTGCCAGCAGCCCGACCGGTCAGCCCCAGCATTTT.

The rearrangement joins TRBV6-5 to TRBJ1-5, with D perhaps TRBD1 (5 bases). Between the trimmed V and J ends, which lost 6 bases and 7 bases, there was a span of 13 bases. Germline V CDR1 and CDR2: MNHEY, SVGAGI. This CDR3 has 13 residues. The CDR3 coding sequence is TGTGCCAGCAGGAATATTCGGGGCCAGCCCCAGCATTTT. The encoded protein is CASRNIRGQPQHF.

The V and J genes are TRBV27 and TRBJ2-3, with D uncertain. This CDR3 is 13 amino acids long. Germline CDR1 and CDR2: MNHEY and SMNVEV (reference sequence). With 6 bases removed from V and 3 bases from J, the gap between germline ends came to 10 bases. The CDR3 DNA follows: TGTGCCAGCAGAATCTTCGGGACAGATACGCAGTATTTT. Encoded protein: CASRIFGTDTQYF.

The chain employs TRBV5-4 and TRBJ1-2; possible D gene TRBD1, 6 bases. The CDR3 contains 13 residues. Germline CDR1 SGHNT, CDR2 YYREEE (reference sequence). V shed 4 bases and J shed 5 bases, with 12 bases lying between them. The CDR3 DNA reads TGTGCCAGCAGCCTCGGGGGCGCGTATGGCTACACCTTC. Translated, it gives CASSLGGAYGYTF. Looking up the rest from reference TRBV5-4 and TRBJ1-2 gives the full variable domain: ETGVTQSPTHLIKTRGQQVTLRCSSQSGHNTVSWYQQALGQGPQFIFQYYREEENGRGNFPPRFSGLQFPNYSSELNVNALELDDSALYLCASSLGGAYGYTFGSGTRLTVV.

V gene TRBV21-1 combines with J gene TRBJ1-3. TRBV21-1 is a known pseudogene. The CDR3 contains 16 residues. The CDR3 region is CASSKGRRASGNTIYF. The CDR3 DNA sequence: TGTGCCAGCAGCAAAGGCCGTAGGGCCTCTGGAAACACCATATATTTT.

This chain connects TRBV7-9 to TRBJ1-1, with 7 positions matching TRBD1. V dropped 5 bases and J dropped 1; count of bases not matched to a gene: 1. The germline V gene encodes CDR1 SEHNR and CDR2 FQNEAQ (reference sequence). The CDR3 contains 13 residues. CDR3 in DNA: TGTGCCAGCAGCCGACAGGGGAACACTGAAGCTTTCTTT. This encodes CASSRQGNTEAFF.

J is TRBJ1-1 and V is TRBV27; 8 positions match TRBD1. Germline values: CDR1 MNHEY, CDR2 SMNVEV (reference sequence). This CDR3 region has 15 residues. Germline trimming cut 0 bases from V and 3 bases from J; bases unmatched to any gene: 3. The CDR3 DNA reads TGTGCCAGCAGTTTATCGGCGGACAGGGACACTGAAGCTTTCTTT. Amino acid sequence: CASSLSADRDTEAFF.

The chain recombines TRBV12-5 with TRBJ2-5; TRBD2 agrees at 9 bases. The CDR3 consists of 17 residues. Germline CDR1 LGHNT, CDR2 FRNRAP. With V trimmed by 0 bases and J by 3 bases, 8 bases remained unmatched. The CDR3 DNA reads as TGTGCTAGTGGTTTGGTTCCAGCGGGGGGCCTTGAAGAGACCCAGTACTTC. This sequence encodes CASGLVPAGGLEETQYF.

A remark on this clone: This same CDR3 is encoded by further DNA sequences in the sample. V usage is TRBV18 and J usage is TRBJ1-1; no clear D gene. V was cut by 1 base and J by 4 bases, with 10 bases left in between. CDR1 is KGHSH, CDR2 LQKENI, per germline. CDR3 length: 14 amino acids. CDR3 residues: CASSPREGSTEAFF. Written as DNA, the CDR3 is TGTGCCAGCTCACCACGCGAGGGCAGCACTGAAGCTTTCTTT.

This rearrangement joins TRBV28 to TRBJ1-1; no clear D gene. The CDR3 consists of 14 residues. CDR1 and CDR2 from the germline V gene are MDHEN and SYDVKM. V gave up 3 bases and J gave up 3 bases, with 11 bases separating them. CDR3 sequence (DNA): TGTGCCAGCAGTTTGGGGTTAACGGACACTGAAGCTTTCTTT. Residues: CASSLGLTDTEAFF. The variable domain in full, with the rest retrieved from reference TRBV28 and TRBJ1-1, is DVKVTQSSRYLVKRTGEKVFLECVQDMDHENMFWYRQDPGLGLRLIYFSYDVKMKEKGDIPEGYSVSREKKERFSLILESASTNQTSMYLCASSLGLTDTEAFFGQGTRLTVV.

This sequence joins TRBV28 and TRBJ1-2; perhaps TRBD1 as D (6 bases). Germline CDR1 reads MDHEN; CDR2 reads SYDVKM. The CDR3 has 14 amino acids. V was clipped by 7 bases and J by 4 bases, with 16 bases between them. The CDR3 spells CASNRGGAVYGYTF. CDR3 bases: TGTGCCAGCAATCGGGGGGGCGCGGTCTATGGCTACACCTTC.

The CDR3 DNA reads as TGTGCCAGCAGTTTGCACAGGGAGCTCCGGAAACTGTTTTTT. As protein: CASSLHRELRKLFF. The chain carries TRBV28 and TRBJ1-4; a weak D match, TRBD1 (6 bases). V was cut by 3 bases and J by 11 bases, with 16 bases left in between. This CDR3 is 14 amino acids long. Germline V CDR1 and CDR2: MDHEN, SYDVKM.

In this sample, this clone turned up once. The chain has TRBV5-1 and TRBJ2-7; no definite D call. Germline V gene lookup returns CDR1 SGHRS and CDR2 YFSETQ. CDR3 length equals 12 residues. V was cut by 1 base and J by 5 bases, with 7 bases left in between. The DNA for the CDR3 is TGCGCCAGCAGCTTGAACCGAGACGAGCAGTACTTC. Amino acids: CASSLNRDEQYF. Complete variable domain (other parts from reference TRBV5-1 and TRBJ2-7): KAGVTQTPRYLIKTRGQQVTLSCSPISGHRSVSWYQQTPGQGLQFLFEYFSETQRNKGNFPGRFSGRQFSNSRSEMNVSTLELGDSALYLCASSLNRDEQYFGPGTRLTVT.

The CDR3 region has the DNA TGTGCCAGCAGCGATCAGGGCCTTGAAGCTTTCTTT. Protein: CASSDQGLEAFF. The chain recombines TRBV9 with TRBJ1-1, with D perhaps TRBD1 (5 bases). Germline V gives CDR1 SGDLS, CDR2 YYNGEE. The CDR3 loop spans 12 amino acids. V dropped 3 bases and J dropped 7 bases, with 10 bases sitting between them. The complete variable domain, with remaining parts taken from reference TRBV9 and TRBJ1-1, reads DSGVTQTPKHLITATGQRVTLRCSPRSGDLSVYWYQQSLDQGLQFLIQYYNGEERAKGNILERFSAQQFPDLHSELNLSSLELGDSALYFCASSDQGLEAFFGQGTRLTVV.

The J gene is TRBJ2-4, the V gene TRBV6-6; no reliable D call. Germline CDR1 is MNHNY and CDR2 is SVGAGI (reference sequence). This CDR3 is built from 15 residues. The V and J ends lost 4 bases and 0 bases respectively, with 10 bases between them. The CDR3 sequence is CASSSADGAKNIQYF. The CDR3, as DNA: TGTGCCAGCAGTTCGGCGGATGGAGCCAAAAACATTCAGTACTTC.

DNA of the CDR3: TGTGCCAGCAGTTTAAGGGGGGGATCACCCCTCCACTTT. Its protein product is CASSLRGGSPLHF. The J gene is TRBJ1-6, the V gene TRBV27, with D possibly being TRBD1 (6 bases). The germline CDR1 and CDR2 sequences are MNHEY and SMNVEV (reference sequence). The CDR3 runs to 13 residues. Deletions cut 2 bases from V and 10 bases from J, with 9 bases between.

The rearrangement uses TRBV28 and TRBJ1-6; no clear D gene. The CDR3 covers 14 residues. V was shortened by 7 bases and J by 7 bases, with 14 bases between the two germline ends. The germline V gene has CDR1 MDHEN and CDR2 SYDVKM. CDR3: CASNVGRMNSPLHF. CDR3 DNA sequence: TGTGCCAGCAACGTTGGCAGGATGAATTCACCCCTCCACTTT.

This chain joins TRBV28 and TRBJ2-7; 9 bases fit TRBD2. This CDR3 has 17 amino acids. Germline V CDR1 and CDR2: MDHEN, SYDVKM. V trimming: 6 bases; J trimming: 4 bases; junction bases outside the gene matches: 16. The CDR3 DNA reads TGTGCCAGCAGGTTTCGGGGGATAGCGGGGGAGTTGTACGAGCAGTACTTC. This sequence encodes CASRFRGIAGELYEQYF.

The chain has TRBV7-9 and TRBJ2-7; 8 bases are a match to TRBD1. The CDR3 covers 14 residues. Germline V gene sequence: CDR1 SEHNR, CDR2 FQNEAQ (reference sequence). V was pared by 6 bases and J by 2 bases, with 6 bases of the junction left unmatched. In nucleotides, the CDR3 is TGTGCCAGCAGTGGACAGGGAGTACCCTACGAGCAGTACTTC. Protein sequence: CASSGQGVPYEQYF.

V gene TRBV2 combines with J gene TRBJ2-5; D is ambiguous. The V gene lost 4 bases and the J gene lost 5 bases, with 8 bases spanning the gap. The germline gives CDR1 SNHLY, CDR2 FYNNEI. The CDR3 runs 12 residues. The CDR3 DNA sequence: TGTGCCAGCAGTGTGGACGGGGAGACCCAGTACTTC. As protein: CASSVDGETQYF.